Presented here are 8 T cell receptor beta chains from one specimen sequenced in a study of cytomegalovirus exposure and HLA in healthy donors. PCR amplification relied on 60 Vbeta primers (plus 13 Jbeta primers). TCRdb keeps only in-frame clones here, not all; method: immunoSEQ multiplex PCR. The table shows roughly 150,000 clones, with 80% occurring only once. Sequenced material: PBMCs. Every receptor here comes from a man between 18 and 35 years old in good health and CMV-seropositive.

This clone has just one count. The chain is built from TRBV4-1 and TRBJ2-2, with 7 bases aligning to TRBD2. CDR1 and CDR2 (germline): MGHRA, YSYEKL. The CDR3 extends over 16 amino acids. The V segment lost 0 bases and the J segment 7 bases; nucleotides outside the gene matches: 8. CDR3 loop: CASSQDRAGAGGELFF. In DNA, the CDR3 is TGCGCCAGCAGCCAAGACCGCGCGGGAGCGGGCGGGGAGCTGTTTTTT.

This chain uses TRBV6-4 with TRBJ2-1, with 7 positions matching TRBD2. The J segment lost 8 bases and the V segment lost 6 bases, leaving 13 bases of the junction unmatched. This CDR3 region has 15 residues. Per germline, CDR1 MRHNA and CDR2 SNTAGT. The DNA for the CDR3 is TGTGCCAGCAGCACCGGGACTACGATCTCTGATGAGCAGTTCTTC. Its translation is CASSTGTTISDEQFF.

The chain employs TRBV30 and TRBJ2-7, with TRBD2 matching 7 bases. V dropped 0 bases and J dropped 1; count of bases not matched to a gene: 6. From germline, CDR1 is GTSNPN and CDR2 SVGIG (reference sequence). The CDR3 has 15 amino acids. The CDR3 region has the DNA TGTGCCTGGAGTGTCAGACTAGCTGATTCCTACGAGCAGTACTTC. It is translated as CAWSVRLADSYEQYF.

The genes are TRBV6-5 and TRBJ2-1; D is possibly TRBD1 (6 bases). V shed 6 bases and J shed 0 bases, with 12 bases lying between them. CDR3 length: 15 residues. CDR1 is MNHEY and CDR2 is SVGAGI in the germline V gene. CDR3 sequence (DNA): TGTGCCAGCAGCTATGACAGGAGCTCCTACAATGAGCAGTTCTTC. This encodes CASSYDRSSYNEQFF.

V is TRBV6-5 and J is TRBJ1-5, with TRBD1 identical over 8 bases. The CDR3 length is 14 residues. CDR1 is MNHEY, CDR2 SVGAGI, per germline. V trimming: 4 bases; J trimming: 7 bases; junction bases outside the gene matches: 6. Here the CDR3 DNA reads TGTGCCAGCAGTTCGCAGGGGGCGGGCCAGCCCCAGCATTTT. As protein: CASSSQGAGQPQHF.

CDR3: CASSVERESYEQYF. The CDR3 DNA sequence: TGTGCCAGCAGCGTAGAAAGGGAGAGCTACGAGCAGTACTTC. This chain joins TRBV9 and TRBJ2-7; possible D gene TRBD2, 5 bases. With 0 bases removed from V and 3 bases from J, the gap between germline ends came to 10 bases. Germline CDR1 SGDLS, CDR2 YYNGEE. This CDR3 is built from 14 residues.

This clone was observed a handful of times. The chain recombines TRBV28 with TRBJ2-4; D possibly corresponds to TRBD1 (6 bases). The CDR3 extends over 18 amino acids. The germline gives CDR1 MDHEN, CDR2 SYDVKM. The germline V and J ends were trimmed by 6 bases and 0 bases, with 21 bases remaining between them. CDR3 in amino acids: CASSLRKTGTLAKNIQYF. In DNA form, the CDR3 reads TGTGCCAGCAGCCTAAGGAAGACAGGCACTCTAGCCAAAAACATTCAGTACTTC.

This chain joins TRBV19 and TRBJ1-2, with TRBD1 identical over 11 bases. This CDR3 has 16 amino acids. The V and J ends lost 2 bases and 6 bases, in that order; junction bases with no gene match: 8. Germline CDR1 LNHDA, CDR2 SQIVND (reference sequence). The CDR3 DNA is TGTGCCAGTAGTATACCCCTGGACAGGGGGCTCGATGGCTACACCTTC. Its translation: CASSIPLDRGLDGYTF.